The 3 T cell receptor beta chains below come from one sample, sequenced in a study of T cell responses to AZD1222 COVID-19 vaccine. Method: immunoSEQ multiplex PCR; TCRdb's copy keeps in-frame clones and lacks some. Here the sample spans 95,000 to 100,000 clones, about nine tenths being singletons. The specimen comprised peripheral blood, sampled 28 days after the second AZD1222 dose. The receptors come from an adult who received the AZD1222 COVID-19 vaccine.

This chain connects TRBV6-5 to TRBJ2-4; 10 bases are shared with TRBD2. V lost 5 bases, J lost 1 base, and 2 bases stayed unmatched. Per germline, CDR1 MNHEY and CDR2 SVGAGI. The CDR3 spans 15 residues. The CDR3: CASSLSGRAKNIQYF. CDR3 nucleotides: TGTGCCAGCAGTCTTAGCGGGAGGGCCAAAAACATTCAGTACTTC.

This rearrangement joins TRBV29-1 to TRBJ1-2; D might be TRBD1 (5 bases). The CDR3 covers 13 residues. CDR1 and CDR2 (germline): SQVTM, ANQGSEA. The ends were cut back, 6 bases at V and 5 bases at J, with 16 bases in the middle. The chain's CDR3 is CSVPMGQGYGYTF. CDR3 bases: TGCAGCGTACCCATGGGGCAGGGTTATGGCTACACCTTC.

The chain combines TRBV3-1 (or the pseudogene TRBV3-2) with TRBJ2-1, with 7 bases aligning to TRBD1. This CDR3 has 13 residues. Per the germline V gene, CDR1 is LGHDT and CDR2 is YNNKEL (reference sequence). J lost 14 bases, V lost 0 bases, and 7 bases had no gene match. The CDR3 loop is CASSQEISRGKFF. In DNA, the CDR3 is TGTGCCAGCAGCCAAGAGATCAGCAGGGGGAAGTTCTTC.